These 6 T cell receptor beta chains share one sample of origin, sequenced in a study of regulatory T cells in long-lasting Graves disease. iRepertoire HTBI primers and Arm-PCR of CDR3 regions built TCR beta libraries. TCRdb processed the multiplex PCR reads anew with MiXCR; each CDR3 protein has one entry. The repertoire holds about 400,000 distinct CDR3 sequences, with over 14% as singletons. Time point: newly diagnosed GD, antithyroid drugs for less than 3 months. Scientists built the TCR library using RNA that was extracted from PBMCs. This same sample was also part of a study on T cells in Graves' hyperthyroidism and ophthalmopathy.

The specimen was peripheral blood mononuclear cells (PBMCs), collected at new diagnosis, from a patient treated with antithyroid drugs. The receptors stem from a woman aged 40-49 years with Graves disease.

This clonotype appeared many times. The chain uses TRBV29-1 and TRBJ2-2, with TRBD2 identical over 9 bases. The CDR3 covers 15 residues. Trimming removed 4 bases from V and 6 bases from J; junction bases left unmatched: 9. Germline values: CDR1 SQVTM, CDR2 ANQGSEA. This chain's CDR3 is CSVGVAGVRAGELFF. The CDR3 nucleotides are TGCAGCGTTGGAGTAGCGGGAGTACGAGCCGGGGAGCTGTTTTTT.

In this sample, this clonotype turned up many times. J is TRBJ2-5 and V is TRBV11-3, with D perhaps TRBD1 (5 bases). Germline loops: CDR1 SGHNT, CDR2 YENEEA. V lost 6 bases and J lost 4, with 18 bases in between. This CDR3 spans 15 amino acids. The chain's CDR3 is CASSKGYASGETQYF. The DNA of the CDR3 is TGTGCCAGCAGTAAGGGGTACGCCTCAGGAGAGACCCAGTACTTC.

The CDR3 region is CASSFGAGGVGEQYF. CDR3 coding DNA: TGTGCCAGCAGTTTTGGGGCAGGGGGGGTAGGAGAGCAGTACTTC. The J gene is TRBJ2-7, the V gene TRBV12-3 or TRBV12-4; D assignment may be TRBD1 or TRBD2 (7 bases each). V was trimmed by 3 bases and J by 7 bases, leaving 19 bases between them. CDR3 size: 15 residues.

This clonotype was counted between two and nine times. The gene calls are TRBV12-5 and TRBJ2-7; D not certain. The length of the CDR3 is 13 residues. V lost 8 bases to trimming and J lost 0 bases, with 11 bases between them. Germline CDR1 and CDR2: LGHNT and FRNRAP. The CDR3 sequence is CASHPPDSYEQYF. CDR3 DNA: TGTGCTAGTCACCCTCCCGACTCCTACGAGCAGTACTTC.

CDR3 bases: TGTGCCTGGACCCTTCCGGACGGTGGGAACACTGAAGCTTTCTTT. Its translation is CAWTLPDGGNTEAFF. This chain links TRBV30 with TRBJ1-1; D ambiguous. This CDR3 has 15 residues. V shed 4 bases and J shed 1 base, with 16 bases lying between them. The germline CDR1 and CDR2 sequences are GTSNPN and SVGIG (reference sequence).

This chain uses TRBV24-1 with TRBJ2-5; TRBD2 agrees at 11 bases. Looked up from germline, CDR1 is KGHDR and CDR2 is SFDVKD. CDR3 length: 19 amino acids. Unmatched junction bases numbered 11, after V lost 3 bases and J lost 0 bases. The CDR3 region is CATSDPTGTSGLYQETQYF. The DNA of the CDR3 is TGTGCCACCAGTGATCCGACCGGGACTAGCGGCCTGTACCAAGAGACCCAGTACTTC.